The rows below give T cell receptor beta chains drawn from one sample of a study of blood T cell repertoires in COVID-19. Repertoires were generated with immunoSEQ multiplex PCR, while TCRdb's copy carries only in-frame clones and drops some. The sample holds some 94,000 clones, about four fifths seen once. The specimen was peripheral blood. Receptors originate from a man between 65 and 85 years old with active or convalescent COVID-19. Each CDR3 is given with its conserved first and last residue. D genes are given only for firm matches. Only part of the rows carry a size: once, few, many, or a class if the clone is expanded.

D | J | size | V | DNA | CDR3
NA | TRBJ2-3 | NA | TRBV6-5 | TGTGCCAGCAGCCGACTAGGCACAGATACGCAGTATTTT | CASSRLGTDTQYF
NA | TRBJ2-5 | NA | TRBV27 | TGTGCCAGCAGTTTATCGAGACCCGATCGAGGCTACCAAGAGACCCAGTACTTC | CASSLSRPDRGYQETQYF
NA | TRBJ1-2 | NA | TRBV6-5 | TGTGCCAGCAGTTACTCGAAGGGGGACTATGGCTACACCTTC | CASSYSKGDYGYTF
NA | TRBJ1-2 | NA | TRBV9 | TGTGCCAGCAGCGGGCCGCGGGGGCTCCTCTTC | CASSGPRGLLF
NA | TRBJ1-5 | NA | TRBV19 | TGTGCCAGTAGAGCGAGGCGAGGTTCCAGGGTTACTCAGCCCCAGCATTTT | CASRARRGSRVTQPQHF
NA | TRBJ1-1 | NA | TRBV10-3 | TGTGCCATCGGGGGCGCGTCCACTGAAGCTTTCTTT | CAIGGASTEAFF
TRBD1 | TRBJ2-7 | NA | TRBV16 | TGTGCCAGCAGCCGACCGGGACAGTCCTACGAGCAGTACTTC | CASSRPGQSYEQYF
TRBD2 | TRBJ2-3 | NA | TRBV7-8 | TGTGCCAGCAGCCTCCGAGCGACTAGCGGGGGGGCAGATACGCAGTATTTT | CASSLRATSGGADTQYF
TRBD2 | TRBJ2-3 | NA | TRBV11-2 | TGTGCCAGCAGCCTTGGTAGCGGGGGGTATGATACGCAGTATTTT | CASSLGSGGYDTQYF
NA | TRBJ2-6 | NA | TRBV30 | TGTGCCTGGAGTGACTTTGGGGGGTCTGGGGCCAACGTCCTGACTTTC | CAWSDFGGSGANVLTF
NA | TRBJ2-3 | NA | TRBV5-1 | TGCGCCAGCAGGGCCGGGACAGCGGAACGGGGGCCCCTCCCAGATACGCAGTATTTT | CASRAGTAERGPLPDTQYF
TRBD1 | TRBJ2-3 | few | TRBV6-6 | TGTGCCAGCAGTCCCAGCATGACAGGGGCGGTCACAGATACGCAGTATTTT | CASSPSMTGAVTDTQYF
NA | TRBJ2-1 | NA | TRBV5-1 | TGCGCCAGCAGCTTGGAGGGGGTTACTTACAATGAGCAGTTCTTC | CASSLEGVTYNEQFF
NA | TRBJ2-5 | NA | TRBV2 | TGTGCCAGCGCGCCTGGGACGGGGGTGGAGACCCAGTACTTC | CASAPGTGVETQYF
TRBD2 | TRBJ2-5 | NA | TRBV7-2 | TGTGCCAGCAGAGATAGCGGGGGGCTGGAGACCCAGTACTTC | CASRDSGGLETQYF
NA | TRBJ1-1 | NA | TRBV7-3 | TGTGCCAGCAGCTTGGCCGAGGGCACTGAAGCTTTCTTT | CASSLAEGTEAFF
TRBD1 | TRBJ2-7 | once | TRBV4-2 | TGTGCCAGCAGCCAAGTAACGGGACAGGTCTACGAGCAGTACTTC | CASSQVTGQVYEQYF
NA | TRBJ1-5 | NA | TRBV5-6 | TGTGCCAGCAGCTTGAACAGGGCGAATCAGCCCCAGCATTTT | CASSLNRANQPQHF
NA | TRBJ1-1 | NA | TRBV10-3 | TGTGCCATCAGTGGCGGGGGGGGCACAGCTGAAGCTTTCTTT | CAISGGGGTAEAFF
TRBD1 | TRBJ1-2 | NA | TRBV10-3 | TGTGCCATCAGTGGTGCCGGGACAGGGAATGGCTACACCTTC | CAISGAGTGNGYTF
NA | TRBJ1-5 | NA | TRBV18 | TGTGCCAGCTCATTCACAGAAAATCAGCCCCAGCATTTT | CASSFTENQPQHF
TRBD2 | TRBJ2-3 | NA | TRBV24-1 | TGTGCCACCAGTGAGGCCCGGGACTACCGGTCGGATACGCAGTATTTT | CATSEARDYRSDTQYF
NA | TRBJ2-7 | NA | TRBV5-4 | TGTGCCAGCAGCCCGCGCCCAGCCAGGGCCAACGAGCAGTACTTC | CASSPRPARANEQYF
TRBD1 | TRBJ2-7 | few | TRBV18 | TGTGCCAGCTCACCGGTGACAGGGGTTTCGAGCGAGCAGTACTTC | CASSPVTGVSSEQYF
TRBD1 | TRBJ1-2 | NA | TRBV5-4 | TGTGCCAGCAGCACGGGGACAGGGGCACCCTCAGGCGGCTACACCTTC | CASSTGTGAPSGGYTF
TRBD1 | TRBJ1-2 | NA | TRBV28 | TGTGCCAGCAGCTTAGGAGGGACAGGGCCCGAGGGGGGCTACACCTTC | CASSLGGTGPEGGYTF
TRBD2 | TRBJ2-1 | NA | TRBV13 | TGTGCCAGCCGAAGACTAGCGGGGTACAATGAGCAGTTCTTC | CASRRLAGYNEQFF
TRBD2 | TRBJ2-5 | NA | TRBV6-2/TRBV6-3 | TGTGCCAGCAGTTACAGGCCTAGCGGGGGGGGTGAGACCCAGTACTTC | CASSYRPSGGGETQYF
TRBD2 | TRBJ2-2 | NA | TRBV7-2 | TGTGCCAGCAGCTCTCTCGGGGGGGCGGACACCGGGGAGCTGTTTTTT | CASSSLGGADTGELFF
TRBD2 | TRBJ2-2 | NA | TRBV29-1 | TGCAGCGTTCGAGGACTAGCGGGGACGAACACCGGGGAGCTGTTTTTT | CSVRGLAGTNTGELFF
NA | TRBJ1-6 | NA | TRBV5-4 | TGTGCCAGCAGCCCCAGGACAGATTCTTCACCCCTCCACTTT | CASSPRTDSSPLHF
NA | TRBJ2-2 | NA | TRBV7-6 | TGTGCCAGCAGCTTAGAGCAGGGATCGAACACCGGGGAGCTGTTTTTT | CASSLEQGSNTGELFF
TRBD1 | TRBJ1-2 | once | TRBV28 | TGTGCCAGCAGTTTACCTAACGTGGGACAGGGAGGCTACACCTTC | CASSLPNVGQGGYTF
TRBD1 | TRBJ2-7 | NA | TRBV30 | TGTGCCTGGACTCACCTCGACAGGGGAAAAGCTAGATACGAGCAGTACTTC | CAWTHLDRGKARYEQYF
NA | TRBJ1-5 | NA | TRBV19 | TGTGCCAGTAGTATGGGAGGGATTCAGCCCCAGCATTTT | CASSMGGIQPQHF
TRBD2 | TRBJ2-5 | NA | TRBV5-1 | TGCGCCAGCAGCCTCGGACTAGCGAGTGCCCAAGAGACCCAGTACTTC | CASSLGLASAQETQYF
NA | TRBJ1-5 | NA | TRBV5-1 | TGCGCCAGCAGCTTGGGGGGGACAACTCAGCCCCAGCATTTT | CASSLGGTTQPQHF
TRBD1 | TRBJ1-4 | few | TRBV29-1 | TGCAGCGCCGGGGACAGGGAAACCTATCGGTTTTTT | CSAGDRETYRFF
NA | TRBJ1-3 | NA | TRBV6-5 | TGTGCCAGCAAGCAGGGACTCTCTGGAAACACCATATATTTT | CASKQGLSGNTIYF
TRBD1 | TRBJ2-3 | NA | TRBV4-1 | TGCGCCAGCAGCCAAGGGGGACAGGGGGAGGGTACGCAGTATTTT | CASSQGGQGEGTQYF
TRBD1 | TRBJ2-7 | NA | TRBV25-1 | TGTGCCAGCAGACACCGGGACAGGAGCTCCTACGAGCAGTACTTC | CASRHRDRSSYEQYF
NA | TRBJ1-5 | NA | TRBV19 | TGTGCCAGTAGAAACAGGGATTTCAATCAGCCCCAGCATTTT | CASRNRDFNQPQHF
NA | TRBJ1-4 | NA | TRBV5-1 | TGCGCCAGCAGCTTCGACTTACTCTCCGAAAAACTGTTTTTT | CASSFDLLSEKLFF
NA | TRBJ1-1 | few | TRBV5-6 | TGTGCCAGCAGCTTGGTTACTTTTGGAGGACTGAACACTGAAGCTTTCTTT | CASSLVTFGGLNTEAFF
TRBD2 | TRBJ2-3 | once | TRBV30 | TGTGCCTGTTCGGGACTAGCGGGGAGCCAACTATCCACAGATACGCAGTATTTT | CACSGLAGSQLSTDTQYF
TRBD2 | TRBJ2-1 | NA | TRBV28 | TGTGCCAGCAGTTCGGGGGGTCTCGCCTACAATGAGCAGTTCTTC | CASSSGGLAYNEQFF
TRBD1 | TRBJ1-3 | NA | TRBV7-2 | TGTGCCAGCAGCTTAGGAGGAGGGGGCCCTGGAAACACCATATATTTT | CASSLGGGGPGNTIYF
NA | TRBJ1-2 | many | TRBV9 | TGTGCCAGCAGCGTACTCCCCGCGAGGGGCTACACCTTC | CASSVLPARGYTF
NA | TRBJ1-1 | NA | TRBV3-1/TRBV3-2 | TGTGCCAGCAGCCGAGGTCCGGGGAACACTGAAGCTTTCTTT | CASSRGPGNTEAFF
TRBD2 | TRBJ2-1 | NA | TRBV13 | TGTGCCAGCAGCCCATTGTATAGGACTAGCGGGGGGGCGTCGTACAATGAGCAGTTCTTC | CASSPLYRTSGGASYNEQFF
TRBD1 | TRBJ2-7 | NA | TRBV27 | TGTGCCAGCATCCGACAACAGGGGGGCGGCTACGAGCAGTACTTC | CASIRQQGGGYEQYF
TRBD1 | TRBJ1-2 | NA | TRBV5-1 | TGCGCCAGCAGCTTCGGACAGGGTAGGGATGGCTACACCTTC | CASSFGQGRDGYTF
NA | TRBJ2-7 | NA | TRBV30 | TGTGCCTGGAGGGGACAAGGTGGGGTCGGAGAGCAGTACTTC | CAWRGQGGVGEQYF